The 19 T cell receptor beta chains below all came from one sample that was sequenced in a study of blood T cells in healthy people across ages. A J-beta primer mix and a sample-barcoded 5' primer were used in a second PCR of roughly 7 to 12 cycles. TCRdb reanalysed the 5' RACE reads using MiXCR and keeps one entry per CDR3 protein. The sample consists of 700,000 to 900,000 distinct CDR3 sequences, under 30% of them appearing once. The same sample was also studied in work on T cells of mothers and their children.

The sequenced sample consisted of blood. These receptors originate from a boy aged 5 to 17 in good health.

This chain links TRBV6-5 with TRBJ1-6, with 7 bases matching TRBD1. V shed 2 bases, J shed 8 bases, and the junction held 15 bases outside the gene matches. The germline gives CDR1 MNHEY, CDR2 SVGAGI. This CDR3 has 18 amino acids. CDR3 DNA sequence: TGTGCCAGCAGTTACAGCGGGTGGCAGGGGGATGAAGATTCACCCCTCCACTTT. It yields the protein CASSYSGWQGDEDSPLHF.

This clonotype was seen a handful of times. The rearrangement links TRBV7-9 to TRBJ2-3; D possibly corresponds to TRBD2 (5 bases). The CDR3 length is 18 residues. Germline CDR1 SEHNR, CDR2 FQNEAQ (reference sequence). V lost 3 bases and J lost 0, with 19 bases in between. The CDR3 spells CASSFAGQGSDSTDTQYF. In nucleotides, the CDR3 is TGTGCCAGCAGCTTCGCCGGCCAAGGGAGTGACAGCACAGATACGCAGTATTTT.

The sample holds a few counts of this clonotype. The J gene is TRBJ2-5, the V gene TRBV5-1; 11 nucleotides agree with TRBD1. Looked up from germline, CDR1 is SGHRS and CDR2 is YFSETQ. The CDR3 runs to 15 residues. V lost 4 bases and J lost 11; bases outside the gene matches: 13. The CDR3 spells CASSPGGTGGREQYF. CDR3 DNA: TGCGCCAGCAGCCCTGGAGGGACAGGGGGAAGGGAGCAGTACTTC. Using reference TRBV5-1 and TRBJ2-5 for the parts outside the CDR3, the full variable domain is KAGVTQTPRYLIKTRGQQVTLSCSPISGHRSVSWYQQTPGQGLQFLFEYFSETQRNKGNFPGRFSGRQFSNSRSEMNVSTLELGDSALYLCASSPGGTGGREQYFGPGTRLLVL.

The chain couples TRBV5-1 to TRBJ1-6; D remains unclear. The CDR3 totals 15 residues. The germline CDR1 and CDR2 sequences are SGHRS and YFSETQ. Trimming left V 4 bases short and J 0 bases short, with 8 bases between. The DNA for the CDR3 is TGCGCCAGCAGCCCCGCTATCTCCTATAATTCACCCCTCCACTTT. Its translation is CASSPAISYNSPLHF.

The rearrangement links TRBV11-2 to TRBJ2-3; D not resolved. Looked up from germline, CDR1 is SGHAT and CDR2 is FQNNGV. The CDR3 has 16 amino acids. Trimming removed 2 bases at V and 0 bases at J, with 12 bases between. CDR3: CASSLRSATSTDTQYF. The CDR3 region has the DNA TGTGCCAGCAGCTTACGCAGCGCGACTAGCACAGATACGCAGTATTTT.

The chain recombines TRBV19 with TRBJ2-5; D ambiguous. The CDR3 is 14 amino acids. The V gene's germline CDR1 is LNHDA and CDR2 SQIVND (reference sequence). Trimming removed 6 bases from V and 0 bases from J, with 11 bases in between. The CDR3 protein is CASSRTGHQETQYF. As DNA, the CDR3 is TGTGCCAGTAGCCGGACCGGACACCAAGAGACCCAGTACTTC.

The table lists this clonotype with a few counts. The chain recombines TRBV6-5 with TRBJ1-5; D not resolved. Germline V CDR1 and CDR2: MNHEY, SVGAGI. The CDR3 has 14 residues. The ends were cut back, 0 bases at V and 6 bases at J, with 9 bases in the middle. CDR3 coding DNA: TGTGCCAGCAGTTACTCGGAGGGTTCTCAGCCCCAGCATTTT. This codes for CASSYSEGSQPQHF.

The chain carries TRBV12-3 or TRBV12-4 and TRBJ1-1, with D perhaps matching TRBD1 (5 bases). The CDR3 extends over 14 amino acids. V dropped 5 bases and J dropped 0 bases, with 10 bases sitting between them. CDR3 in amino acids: CASSRRGMNTEAFF. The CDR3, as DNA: TGTGCCAGCAGTCGCCGGGGGATGAACACTGAAGCTTTCTTT.

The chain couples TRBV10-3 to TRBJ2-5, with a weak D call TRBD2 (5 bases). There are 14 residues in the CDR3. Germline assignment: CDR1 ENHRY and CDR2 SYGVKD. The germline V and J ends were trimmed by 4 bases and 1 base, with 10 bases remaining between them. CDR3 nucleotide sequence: TGTGCCATCAGTGTCCGGGAACTCCAAGAGACCCAGTACTTC. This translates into CAISVRELQETQYF.

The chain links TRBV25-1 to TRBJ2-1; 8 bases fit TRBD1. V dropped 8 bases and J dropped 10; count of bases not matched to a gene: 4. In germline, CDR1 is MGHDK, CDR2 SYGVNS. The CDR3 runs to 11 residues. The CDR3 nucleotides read TGTGCCAGCGGGGACAGGCACGAGCAGTTCTTC. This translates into CASGDRHEQFF.

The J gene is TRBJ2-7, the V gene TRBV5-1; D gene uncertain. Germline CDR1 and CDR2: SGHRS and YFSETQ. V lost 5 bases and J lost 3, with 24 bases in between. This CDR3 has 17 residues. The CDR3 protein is CASRYVVGTESIYEQYF. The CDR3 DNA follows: TGCGCCAGCAGGTATGTGGTGGGAACAGAATCAATCTACGAGCAGTACTTC.

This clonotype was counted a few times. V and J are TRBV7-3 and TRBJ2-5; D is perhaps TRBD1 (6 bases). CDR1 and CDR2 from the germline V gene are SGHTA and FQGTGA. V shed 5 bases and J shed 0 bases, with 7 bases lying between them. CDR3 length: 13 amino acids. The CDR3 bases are TGTGCCAGCAGCAGACAGGACCAAGAGACCCAGTACTTC. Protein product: CASSRQDQETQYF. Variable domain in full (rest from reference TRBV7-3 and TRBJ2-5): GAGVSQTPSNKVTEKGKYVELRCDPISGHTALYWYRQSLGQGPEFLIYFQGTGAADDSGLPNDRFFAVRPEGSVSTLKIQRTERGDSAVYLCASSRQDQETQYFGPGTRLLVL.

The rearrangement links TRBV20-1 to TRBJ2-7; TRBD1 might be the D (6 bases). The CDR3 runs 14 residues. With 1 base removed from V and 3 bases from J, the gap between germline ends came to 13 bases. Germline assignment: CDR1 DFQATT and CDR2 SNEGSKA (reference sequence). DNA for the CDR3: TGCAGTGCTAGAGGGGACATTCTTGGCTACGAGCAGTACTTC. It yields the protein CSARGDILGYEQYF.

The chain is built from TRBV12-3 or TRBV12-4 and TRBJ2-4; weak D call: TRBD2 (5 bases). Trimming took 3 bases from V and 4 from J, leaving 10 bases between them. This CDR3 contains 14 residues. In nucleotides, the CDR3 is TGTGCCAGCAGTTTCGACTCGGGGAAAAACATTCAGTACTTC. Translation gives CASSFDSGKNIQYF.

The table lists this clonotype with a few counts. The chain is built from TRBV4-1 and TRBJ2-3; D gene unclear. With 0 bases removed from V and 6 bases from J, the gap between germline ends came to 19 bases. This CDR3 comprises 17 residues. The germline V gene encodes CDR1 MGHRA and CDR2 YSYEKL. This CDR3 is CASSQEPASPEEDTQYF. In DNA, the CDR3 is TGCGCCAGCAGCCAAGAACCGGCTAGTCCAGAAGAGGATACGCAGTATTTT.

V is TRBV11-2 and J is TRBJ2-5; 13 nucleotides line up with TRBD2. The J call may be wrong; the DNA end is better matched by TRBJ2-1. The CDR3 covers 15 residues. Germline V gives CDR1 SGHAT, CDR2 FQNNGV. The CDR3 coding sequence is TGTGCCAGCAGTTCCCCTACTAGCGGGGGGGTTGAGCAGTTCTTC. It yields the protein CASSSPTSGGVEQFF.

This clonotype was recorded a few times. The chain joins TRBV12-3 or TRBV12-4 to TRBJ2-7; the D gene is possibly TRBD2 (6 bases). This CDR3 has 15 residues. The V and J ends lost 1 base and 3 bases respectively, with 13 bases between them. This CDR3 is CASSLVGGTSYEQYF. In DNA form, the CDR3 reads TGTGCCAGCAGTTTAGTCGGCGGGACCAGCTACGAGCAGTACTTC.

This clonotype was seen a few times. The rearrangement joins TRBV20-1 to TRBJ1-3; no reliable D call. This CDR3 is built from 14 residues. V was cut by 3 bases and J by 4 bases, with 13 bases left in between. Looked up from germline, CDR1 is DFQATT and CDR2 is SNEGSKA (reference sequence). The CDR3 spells CSASKTANGNTIYF. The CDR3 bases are TGCAGTGCTAGCAAGACCGCTAACGGAAACACCATATATTTT.

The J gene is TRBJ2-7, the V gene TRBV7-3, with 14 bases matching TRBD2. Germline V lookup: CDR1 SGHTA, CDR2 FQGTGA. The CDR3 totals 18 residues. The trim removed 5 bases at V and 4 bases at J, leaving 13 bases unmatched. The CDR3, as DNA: TGTGCCAGCAGCCATCACGCGACTAGCGGGGGGGCGTCATACGAGCAGTACTTC. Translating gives CASSHHATSGGASYEQYF.